Listed below are T cell receptor beta chains from one sample, sequenced in a study of cytomegalovirus exposure and HLA in healthy donors. Produced via immunoSEQ multiplex PCR; TCRdb's table is partial and in-frame only. The table has some 97,000 clones, more than 65% seen once. Specimen: PBMCs. These receptors were taken from a woman younger than 35 in good health and CMV-seropositive. The conserved cysteine and the conserved F or W are not part of the CDR3 here. The order of the fields is clone size, V gene, J gene, CDR3 protein. Expanded clones get a size class; other rows say once, few or many, or leave the size out.

-	TRBV5-1	TRBJ2-5	ASSGGGPRETQY
-	TRBV9	TRBJ1-2	ASSVDGGSNYGYT
few	TRBV28	TRBJ2-3	ASSPTGGPQY
-	TRBV29-1	-	SVEGGLAGLQYEQY
-	TRBV10-3	TRBJ1-2	AISELTGTVYGYT
-	TRBV7-8	TRBJ2-7	ASSLQGAYEQY
-	TRBV6-1	TRBJ1-4	ASLLGTEKKLF
-	TRBV11-1	TRBJ1-2	ASSFGGNYGYT
-	TRBV28	TRBJ2-3	ASSPRTSGYRTDTQY
-	TRBV27	TRBJ2-2	ASSGRTGVDTGELF
-	TRBV10-3	TRBJ2-1	AISALTGTSGSGEQF
-	TRBV7-8	TRBJ1-1	ASSLTRGSTEAF
once	TRBV4-3	TRBJ1-2	ASSQERDSYGYT
-	TRBV7-6	TRBJ2-7	ASSMGQDREQY
-	TRBV30	TRBJ2-1	AWSSLAENEQF
few	TRBV7-2	TRBJ2-2	ASSFFLASGSTGELF
-	TRBV6-5	TRBJ2-1	ASSYGRVAQSREQF
-	TRBV30	TRBJ2-7	AWNAAGTSYEQY
few	TRBV25-1	TRBJ1-1	ASSEGQGWPLDTEAF
-	TRBV5-1	TRBJ2-1	ASSTGTSRNEQF
-	TRBV5-1	TRBJ2-7	ASSLAYGTRDSYEQY
-	TRBV7-9	TRBJ2-2	ASSLERGFLISNTGELF
once	TRBV6-6	TRBJ2-1	ASSRYYNEQF
-	TRBV28	TRBJ1-2	ASSLGQGYGYT
few	TRBV19	TRBJ1-5	ASSIDMGGSNQPQH
-	TRBV7-2	TRBJ1-5	ASSPRHSMGNQPQH
-	TRBV10-3	TRBJ1-5	AIGTGENQPQH
many	TRBV4-3	TRBJ1-1	ASSQGEGTGHTEAF
-	TRBV28	TRBJ2-3	ASSGRRQKDTQY
-	TRBV28	TRBJ1-4	ASRTATNEKLF
-	TRBV2	TRBJ1-2	ASRNRGQDYGYT
-	TRBV5-5	TRBJ2-2	ASSPAGGHTGELF
-	TRBV10-2	TRBJ1-5	ASSRTENQPQH
-	TRBV29-1	TRBJ1-3	SVVTGGNTIY
-	TRBV29-1	TRBJ1-2	SVEDPWTGGYGYT
-	TRBV30	TRBJ2-1	AWGPGQGTNEQF
-	TRBV28	TRBJ2-1	ASSLGLAGEMGYEQF
-	TRBV7-2	TRBJ2-7	ASSPSSYEQY
-	TRBV9	TRBJ1-1	ASSARTGNTEAF
-	TRBV4-2	TRBJ2-1	ASSQTGEQF
-	TRBV28	TRBJ1-1	AIQRLNTEAF
-	TRBV25-1	TRBJ1-2	ASSDPDRAGYT
-	TRBV25-1	TRBJ2-7	ASGLGTSYEQY
-	TRBV10-3	TRBJ2-4	AISPNDRLLAKNIQY
-	TRBV5-1	TRBJ2-7	ASSLPGEQY
-	TRBV11-2	TRBJ2-7	ASSLGAVSYEQY
-	TRBV28	TRBJ2-7	ASTTSGTGTYEQY
-	TRBV6-1	TRBJ2-3	ASFLGGSTDTQY